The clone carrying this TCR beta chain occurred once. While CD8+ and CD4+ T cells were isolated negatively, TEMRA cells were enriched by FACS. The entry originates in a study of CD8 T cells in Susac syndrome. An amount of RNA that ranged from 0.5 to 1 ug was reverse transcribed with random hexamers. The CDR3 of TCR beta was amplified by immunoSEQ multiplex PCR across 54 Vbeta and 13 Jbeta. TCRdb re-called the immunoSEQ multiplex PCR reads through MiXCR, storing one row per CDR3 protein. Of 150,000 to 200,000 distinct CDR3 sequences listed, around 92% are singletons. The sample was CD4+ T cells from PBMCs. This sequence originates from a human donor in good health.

The CDR3 spells CASPGPAIETQYF. CDR3 nucleotides: TGTGCCAGCCCCGGACCGGCGATCGAGACCCAGTACTTC. J is TRBJ2-5 and V is TRBV6-1; D not resolved. The V gene lost 8 bases and the J gene lost 5 bases, with 15 bases spanning the gap. The length of the CDR3 is 13 residues. CDR1 is MNHNS and CDR2 is SASEGT in the germline V gene.